A selection of T cell receptor beta chains follows, all from one sample in a study of control samples from healthy donors and cancer patients. Measured with immunoSEQ multiplex PCR; TCRdb has only the in-frame clones, and not every one. The sample shows approximately 97,000 clones, about 85% of them seen only once. Sequenced input: blood. These receptors were obtained from a young man in good health. The CDR3 runs from the conserved cysteine through the conserved F or W. Fields, in order: CDR3 protein, CDR3 DNA, clone size, V gene, D gene, J gene. A D gene is named only where the DNA matches it firmly. Size tells how often a clone was seen (once, few, many) or the class of an expanded clone, and some rows leave it out.

CDR3: CASSQLPPGQGRNSPLHF; DNA: TGTGCCAGCTCACAGCTGCCACCGGGACAGGGACGTAATTCACCCCTCCACTTT; size: NA; V: TRBV18; D: TRBD1; J: TRBJ1-6
CDR3: CATSRNRDSLGSPLHF; DNA: TGTGCCACCAGCAGAAACCGGGACAGCCTCGGGTCACCCCTCCACTTT; size: NA; V: TRBV15; D: TRBD1; J: TRBJ1-6
CDR3: CASSETTTMGNTQYF; DNA: TGTGCCAGCTCAGAGACTACAACGATGGGGAATACGCAGTATTTT; size: NA; V: TRBV18; D: NA; J: TRBJ2-3
CDR3: CASSQDTPSGGANEQFF; DNA: TGTGCCAGCAGCCAAGATACGCCCAGCGGGGGGGCCAATGAGCAGTTCTTC; size: NA; V: TRBV4-2; D: TRBD2; J: TRBJ2-1
CDR3: CASSPGRGFRLLPSGANVLTF; DNA: TGTGCCAGCAGCCCCGGAAGGGGTTTTCGGCTCCTACCCTCTGGGGCCAACGTCCTGACTTTC; size: NA; V: TRBV9; D: NA; J: TRBJ2-6
CDR3: CASGMAGTDTQYF; DNA: TGCGCCAGCGGAATGGCGGGCACAGATACGCAGTATTTT; size: few; V: TRBV5-1; D: NA; J: TRBJ2-3
CDR3: CASSPSSFLGLSNQPQHF; DNA: TGTGCCAGCAGCCCCAGCTCCTTTCTTGGACTTAGCAATCAGCCCCAGCATTTT; size: NA; V: TRBV5-8; D: NA; J: TRBJ1-5
CDR3: CASSQGGNSNQPQHF; DNA: TGTGCCAGCAGCCAAGGGGGGAATAGCAATCAGCCCCAGCATTTT; size: NA; V: TRBV3-1/TRBV3-2; D: NA; J: TRBJ1-5
CDR3: CASSTRLADTDTQYF; DNA: TGCGCCAGCAGCACGCGACTAGCGGACACAGATACGCAGTATTTT; size: NA; V: TRBV5-1; D: TRBD2; J: TRBJ2-3
CDR3: CASSRTGSYNEQFF; DNA: TGTGCCAGCAGCCGGACCGGCTCCTACAATGAGCAGTTCTTC; size: NA; V: TRBV5-8; D: NA; J: TRBJ2-1
CDR3: CASRHNSGGALNIQYF; DNA: TGTGCCAGCAGACACAATAGCGGGGGGGCGTTAAACATTCAGTACTTC; size: NA; V: TRBV28; D: TRBD2; J: TRBJ2-4
CDR3: CAISGQGRGTGELFF; DNA: TGTGCCATCAGTGGACAGGGACGGGGCACCGGGGAGCTGTTTTTT; size: few; V: TRBV10-3; D: TRBD1; J: TRBJ2-2
CDR3: CASSSRTGEVRPETQYF; DNA: TGTGCCAGCAGCTCAAGGACAGGGGAAGTTCGGCCGGAGACCCAGTACTTC; size: NA; V: TRBV7-9; D: TRBD1; J: TRBJ2-5
CDR3: CASSSRQGSNEKLFF; DNA: TGTGCCAGTAGTTCCAGACAGGGGTCTAATGAAAAACTGTTTTTT; size: NA; V: TRBV19; D: TRBD1; J: TRBJ1-4
CDR3: CASRADRLSGNTIYF; DNA: TGTGCCAGCAGAGCCGACAGGTTGTCCGGAAACACCATATATTTT; size: NA; V: TRBV2; D: NA; J: TRBJ1-3
CDR3: CASSEWGGSYEQYF; DNA: TGTGCCAGCAGTGAATGGGGGGGATCCTACGAGCAGTACTTC; size: NA; V: TRBV2; D: TRBD2; J: TRBJ2-7
CDR3: CASRPDKYGYTF; DNA: TGTGCCAGCAGGCCCGACAAGTATGGCTACACCTTC; size: NA; V: TRBV2; D: NA; J: TRBJ1-2
CDR3: CAWSAENTEAFF; DNA: TGTGCCTGGAGCGCTGAGAACACTGAAGCTTTCTTT; size: once; V: TRBV30; D: NA; J: TRBJ1-1
CDR3: CASSEHRGLLGADYGYTF; DNA: TGTGCCAGTAGTGAGCACAGGGGCTTGCTGGGAGCGGACTATGGCTACACCTTC; size: NA; V: TRBV19; D: TRBD1; J: TRBJ1-2
CDR3: CASSEWGGNQPQHF; DNA: TGTGCCAGCAGTGAATGGGGCGGCAATCAGCCCCAGCATTTT; size: NA; V: TRBV25-1; D: NA; J: TRBJ1-5
CDR3: CASSDREDTQYF; DNA: TGCGCCAGCAGCGACAGGGAGGATACGCAGTATTTT; size: NA; V: TRBV10-1; D: TRBD1; J: TRBJ2-3
CDR3: CASSLRGQETQYF; DNA: TGTGCCAGTAGTCTAAGGGGACAAGAGACCCAGTACTTC; size: NA; V: TRBV19; D: NA; J: TRBJ2-5
CDR3: CASSLSGLNQPQHF; DNA: TGTGCCAGCAGCTTATCGGGTCTCAATCAGCCCCAGCATTTT; size: once; V: TRBV7-9; D: NA; J: TRBJ1-5
CDR3: CASSEDRVSSPLHF; DNA: TGTGCCAGCAGCGAGGACAGGGTATCTTCACCCCTCCACTTT; size: NA; V: TRBV7-9; D: TRBD1; J: TRBJ1-6
CDR3: CASSKGQGLSNQPQHF; DNA: TGTGCCAGTAGTAAGGGACAGGGGTTAAGCAATCAGCCCCAGCATTTT; size: NA; V: TRBV19; D: TRBD1; J: TRBJ1-5
CDR3: CASSLQGSGEQPQHF; DNA: TGTGCCAGCAGTTTACAGGGGTCGGGGGAGCAGCCCCAGCATTTT; size: NA; V: TRBV28; D: NA; J: TRBJ1-5
CDR3: CASSFGTGSLLSGEQYF; DNA: TGTGCCAGCAGCTTTGGGACAGGTTCCCTCCTATCGGGCGAGCAGTACTTC; size: NA; V: TRBV7-9; D: TRBD1; J: TRBJ2-7
CDR3: CASSPRGVGPEAFF; DNA: TGTGCCAGCAGCCCTCGGGGGGTGGGACCTGAAGCTTTCTTT; size: many; V: TRBV9; D: NA; J: TRBJ1-1
CDR3: CASLRDANTEAFF; DNA: TGCGCCAGCCTCAGGGATGCGAACACTGAAGCTTTCTTT; size: once; V: TRBV5-1; D: NA; J: TRBJ1-1
CDR3: CASSVEAASYEQYF; DNA: TGTGCCAGCAGCGTAGAGGCTGCTTCCTACGAGCAGTACTTC; size: NA; V: TRBV9; D: NA; J: TRBJ2-7
CDR3: CASARRGVGSTDTQYF; DNA: TGTGCCAGCGCCAGAAGAGGCGTAGGGAGCACAGATACGCAGTATTTT; size: NA; V: TRBV27; D: NA; J: TRBJ2-3
CDR3: CASGLPPWGTVNTEAFF; DNA: TGTGCTAGTGGTTTGCCGCCTTGGGGGACAGTGAACACTGAAGCTTTCTTT; size: NA; V: TRBV12-5; D: TRBD1; J: TRBJ1-1
CDR3: CASSRGLKTQYF; DNA: TGTGCCAGCAGCCGAGGTCTCAAGACCCAGTACTTC; size: NA; V: TRBV14; D: NA; J: TRBJ2-5
CDR3: CAGSDGVENTEAFF; DNA: TGTGCCGGCAGTGATGGAGTCGAGAACACTGAAGCTTTCTTT; size: NA; V: TRBV6-4; D: NA; J: TRBJ1-1
CDR3: CASKKDRGLSEQYF; DNA: TGTGCCAGCAAAAAGGACAGGGGGCTTAGCGAGCAGTACTTC; size: NA; V: TRBV2; D: TRBD1; J: TRBJ2-7
CDR3: CASSFAQGTGDTMDQPQHF; DNA: NA; size: NA; V: TRBV12-1; D: NA; J: TRBJ1-5
CDR3: CASSFLQGTTGELFF; DNA: TGTGCCAGCAGTTTCCTGCAGGGGACCACCGGGGAGCTGTTTTTT; size: NA; V: TRBV6-6; D: NA; J: TRBJ2-2
CDR3: CASSRPHPGLNTEAFF; DNA: TGTGCCAGCAGCCGCCCTCACCCCGGTTTGAACACTGAAGCTTTCTTT; size: NA; V: TRBV5-4; D: NA; J: TRBJ1-1
CDR3: CAWGQAGDYQPQHF; DNA: TGTGCCTGGGGACAGGCGGGGGATTATCAGCCCCAGCATTTT; size: NA; V: TRBV30; D: TRBD1; J: TRBJ1-5
CDR3: CASRLQVHTEAFF; DNA: TGTGCCAGCAGGTTACAGGTTCACACTGAAGCTTTCTTT; size: NA; V: TRBV6-6; D: NA; J: TRBJ1-1
CDR3: CASTGNNSPLHF; DNA: TGTGCCAGCACAGGGAACAATTCACCCCTCCACTTT; size: NA; V: TRBV7-9; D: NA; J: TRBJ1-6
CDR3: CASSIGTANYGYTF; DNA: TGTGCCAGTAGTATCGGGACGGCGAACTATGGCTACACCTTC; size: NA; V: TRBV19; D: NA; J: TRBJ1-2
CDR3: CASSSLARGTGELFF; DNA: TGTGCCAGCAGTAGCCTAGCGAGGGGCACCGGGGAGCTGTTTTTT; size: NA; V: TRBV2; D: NA; J: TRBJ2-2
CDR3: CASSSHLNSGELFF; DNA: TGTGCCAGCAGTTCCCATCTAAATTCCGGGGAGCTGTTTTTT; size: NA; V: TRBV6-5; D: NA; J: TRBJ2-2
CDR3: CASTHRGHSEAFF; DNA: TGTGCCAGTACACACAGGGGGCATAGTGAAGCTTTCTTT; size: NA; V: TRBV19; D: TRBD1; J: TRBJ1-1
CDR3: CASSLQGGTLHF; DNA: TGTGCCAGCAGCCTACAGGGAGGAACCCTCCACTTT; size: once; V: TRBV27; D: NA; J: TRBJ1-6